One TCR beta chain is described in this entry. The antigen it recognizes is unknown. The input lacks base qualities; no much larger clone sits a single base away. TCRbeta CDR3 regions were amplified from genomic DNA using the immunoSEQ Assay, a bias-controlled multiplex PCR. As for the authors' bioinformatics: Nucleated cell counts per sample were estimated from amplification of reference gene primers within the assay. To quantify the absolute abundance of each unique TCRbeta CDR3 rearrangement, sequence reads were collapsed and filtered. For each sample, productive Simpson clonality was calculated as the square root of Simpson's diversity index across productive rearrangements. Not all clones reach the TCRdb copy of this immuneACCESS table, which keeps in-frame sequences only. Checked studies attribute under half of the gap to unresolved V genes and leave the rest unexplained. The V and J calls and clone size are taken from that table; D and trimming were inferred from the DNA. Across this sample there are 200,000 or so clones, with less than 90% seen only once. The top ten clonotypes cover more than 1.5% of the sample.

From its cysteine to its phenylalanine, the CDR3 spans 16 amino acids. Only the CDR3 DNA stays, 48 bases, in frame from base 1. Looking up the germline V gene yields CDR1 SGHTA and CDR2 FQGTGA. Relative to germline, V is missing 5 bases and J is missing 1 base, with 6 bases of the junction outside any gene match. This record belongs to a study of blood T cell repertoires in COVID-19 (dated by TCRdb to the early 2020s). Background for the entire study: Samples from collaborators originated in the United States, Italy and Spain and spanned both the acute and convalescent phases of COVID-19. Nearly every sample came with metadata listing a de-identified subject ID, COVID-19 status, age in years and sex. The samples were drawn from two sources: the first 160 participants of the ongoing ImmuneRACE study, and about 1,300 subjects contributed by 6 global collaborators. The prospective study material was composed of cDNA or gDNA derived from T cells, B-cell-depleted T cells, or PBMCs. Deeply sampled blood TCRbeta repertoires from subjects exposed to, actively infected with, or recovered from COVID-19 were included in the dataset. Where available, HLA class I and class II types were taken from metadata supplied by the sample provider and were not determined by assay-based typing. The repertoires were released in a freely available public database meant as a resource for research on the immune response to SARS-CoV-2.

The paper as a whole reports these results and caveats: The amount of clinical and demographic metadata varied by source and participant and was provided uncurated.

The collaborating institutions used their own protocols to collect whole blood in K2EDTA tubes. For TCRbeta analysis, collaborators shipped samples in one of three forms: frozen whole blood, isolated PBMCs, or DNA extracted from either of those sample types. The source of this sequence is a man in his 70s with acute or convalescent COVID-19. The chain is assembled from TRBV7-3 and TRBJ2-3, with 10 middle bases fitting TRBD2. The sequencing sample was made of peripheral blood. The CDR3 sequence is CASSPWGTSGTDTQYF. DNA sequence: TGTGCCAGCAGCCCGTGGGGGACTAGCGGCACAGATACGCAGTATTTT.